The present entry profiles one T cell receptor beta chain with its context. As yet, its antigen is unknown. Trimming stripped 6 bases from V and 1 base from J, with 18 bases between. Germline CDR1 SGDLS, CDR2 YYNGEE. This CDR3 spans 16 amino acids. Measured with immunoSEQ multiplex PCR; TCRdb has only the in-frame clones, and not every one. The sample records 100,000 to 150,000 clones, 85% to 90% being singletons. Donors were drawn from the approximately 120-subject validation cohort, separate from the approximately 700-subject first cohort. This sample was included in a study of cytomegalovirus exposure and HLA in healthy donors. Study conclusions and caveats: Subsequent analysis of the 120 or so validation repertoires found a tendency for first-cohort TCR clusters to co-occur.

The sequence was collected from a man between 25 and 39 years old in good health and CMV-seronegative. The V and J genes are TRBV9 and TRBJ2-3; D unresolved. Material: PBMCs. CDR3 DNA sequence: TGTGCCAGCACTCCTTCAGTCGCTTCTCGCACAGATACGCAGTATTTT. Translated, it gives CASTPSVASRTDTQYF.